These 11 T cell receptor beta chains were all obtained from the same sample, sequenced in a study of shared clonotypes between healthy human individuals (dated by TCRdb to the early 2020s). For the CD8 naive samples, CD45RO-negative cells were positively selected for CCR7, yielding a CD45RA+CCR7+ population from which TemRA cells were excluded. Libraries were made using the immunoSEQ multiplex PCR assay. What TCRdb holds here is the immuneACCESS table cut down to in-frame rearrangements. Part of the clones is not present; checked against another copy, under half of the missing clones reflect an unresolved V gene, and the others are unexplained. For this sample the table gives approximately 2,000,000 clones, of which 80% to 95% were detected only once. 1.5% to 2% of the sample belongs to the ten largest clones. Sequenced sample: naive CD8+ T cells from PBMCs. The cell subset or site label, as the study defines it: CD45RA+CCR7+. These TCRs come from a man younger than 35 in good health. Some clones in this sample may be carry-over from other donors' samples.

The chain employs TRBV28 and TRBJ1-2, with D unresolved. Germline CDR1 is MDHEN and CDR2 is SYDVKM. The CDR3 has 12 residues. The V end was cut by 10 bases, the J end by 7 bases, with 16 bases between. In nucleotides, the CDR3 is TGTGCCACCACCGGGCATCCCGGTGGCTACACCTTC. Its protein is CATTGHPGGYTF.

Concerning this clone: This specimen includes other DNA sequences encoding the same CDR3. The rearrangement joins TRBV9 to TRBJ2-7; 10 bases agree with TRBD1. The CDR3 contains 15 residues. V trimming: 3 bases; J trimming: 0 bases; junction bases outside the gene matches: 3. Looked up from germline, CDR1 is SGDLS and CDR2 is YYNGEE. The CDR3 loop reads CASSAGTGASYEQYF. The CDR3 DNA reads TGTGCCAGCAGCGCCGGGACAGGGGCCTCCTACGAGCAGTACTTC.

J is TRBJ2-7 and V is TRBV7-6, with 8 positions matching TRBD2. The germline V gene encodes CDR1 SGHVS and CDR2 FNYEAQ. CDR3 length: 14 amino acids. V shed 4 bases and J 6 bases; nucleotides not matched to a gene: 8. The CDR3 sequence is CASSSGGETREQYF. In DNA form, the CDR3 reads TGTGCCAGCAGCTCCGGGGGGGAGACGCGCGAGCAGTACTTC.

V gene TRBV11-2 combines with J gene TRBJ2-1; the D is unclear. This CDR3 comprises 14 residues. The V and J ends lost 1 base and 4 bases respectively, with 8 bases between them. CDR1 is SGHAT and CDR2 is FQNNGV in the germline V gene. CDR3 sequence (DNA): TGTGCCAGCAGCTTAGGGTGGCAGTACAATGAGCAGTTCTTC. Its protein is CASSLGWQYNEQFF.

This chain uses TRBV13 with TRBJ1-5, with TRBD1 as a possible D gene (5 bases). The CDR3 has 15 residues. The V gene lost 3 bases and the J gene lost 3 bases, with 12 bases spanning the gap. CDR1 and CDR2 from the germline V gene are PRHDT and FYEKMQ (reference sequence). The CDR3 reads CASSFSRGSNQPQHF. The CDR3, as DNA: TGTGCCAGCAGCTTTAGTCGGGGCTCCAATCAGCCCCAGCATTTT. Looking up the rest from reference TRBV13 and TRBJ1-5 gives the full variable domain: AAGVIQSPRHLIKEKRETATLKCYPIPRHDTVYWYQQGPGQDPQFLISFYEKMQSDKGSIPDRFSAQQFSDYHSELNMSSLELGDSALYFCASSFSRGSNQPQHFGDGTRLSIL.

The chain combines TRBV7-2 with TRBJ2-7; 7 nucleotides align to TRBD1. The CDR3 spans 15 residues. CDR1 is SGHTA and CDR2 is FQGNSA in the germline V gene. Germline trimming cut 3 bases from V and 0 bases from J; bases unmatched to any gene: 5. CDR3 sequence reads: CASSFRDRGSYEQYF. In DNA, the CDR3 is TGTGCCAGCAGCTTCCGGGACAGAGGCTCCTACGAGCAGTACTTC.

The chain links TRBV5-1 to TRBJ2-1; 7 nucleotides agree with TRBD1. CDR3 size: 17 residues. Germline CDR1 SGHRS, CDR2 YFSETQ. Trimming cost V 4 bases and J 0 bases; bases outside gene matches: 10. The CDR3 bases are TGCGCCAGCAGCGCCATAGGGGGCCCGAGCTCCTACAATGAGCAGTTCTTC. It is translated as CASSAIGGPSSYNEQFF.

Written as DNA, the CDR3 is TGTGCCAGCAGCGACCAGGGGGACCACGAGCAGTACTTC. It specifies CASSDQGDHEQYF. The chain joins TRBV5-6 to TRBJ2-7; TRBD1 matches 7 bases. Trimming at V came to 4 bases and at J to 5 bases, leaving 6 bases not matched to a gene. CDR1 SGHDT and CDR2 YYEEEE come from the germline V gene. This CDR3 region has 13 residues. Combining the CDR3 with reference TRBV5-6 and TRBJ2-7 gives the whole variable domain DAGVTQSPTHLIKTRGQQVTLRCSPKSGHDTVSWYQQALGQGPQFIFQYYEEEERQRGNFPDRFSGHQFPNYSSELNVNALLLGDSALYLCASSDQGDHEQYFGPGTRLTVT.

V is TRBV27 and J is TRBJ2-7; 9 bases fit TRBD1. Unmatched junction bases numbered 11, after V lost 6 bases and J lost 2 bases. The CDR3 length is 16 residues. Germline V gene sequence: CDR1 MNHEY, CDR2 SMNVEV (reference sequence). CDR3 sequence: CASRVGAGTGTYEQYF. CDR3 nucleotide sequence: TGTGCCAGCAGGGTGGGCGCCGGGACAGGGACCTACGAGCAGTACTTC.

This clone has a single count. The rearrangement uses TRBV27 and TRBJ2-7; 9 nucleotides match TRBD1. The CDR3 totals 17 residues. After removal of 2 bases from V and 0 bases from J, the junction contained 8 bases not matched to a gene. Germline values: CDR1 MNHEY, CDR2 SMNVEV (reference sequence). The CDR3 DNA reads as TGTGCCAGCAGTTTACCCCCAGGGACAGGGCTCTCCTACGAGCAGTACTTC. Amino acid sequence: CASSLPPGTGLSYEQYF.

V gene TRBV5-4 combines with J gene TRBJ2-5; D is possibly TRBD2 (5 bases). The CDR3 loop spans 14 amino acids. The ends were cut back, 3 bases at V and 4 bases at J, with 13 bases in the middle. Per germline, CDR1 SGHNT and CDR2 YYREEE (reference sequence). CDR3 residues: CASSSLDARETQYF. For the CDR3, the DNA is TGTGCCAGCAGCTCACTAGACGCCAGAGAGACCCAGTACTTC.